Shown below are 16 T cell receptor beta chains from a single sample sequenced in a study of beta chain features in type 1 diabetes. Expressed TCRB transcripts were sequenced because the entire RNA isolate underwent reverse transcription. Using immunoSEQ multiplex PCR, the repertoire was profiled, and TCRdb retains in-frame clones only, with some absent. The table has some 410,000 clones, roughly 14% seen once. The sequenced sample consisted of naive CD4+ T cells from blood. The receptors here all came from a man in his thirties or forties in good health.

This clone showed up just a few times. This sequence joins TRBV30 and TRBJ1-1; possibly TRBD1 for D (5 bases). From germline, CDR1 is GTSNPN and CDR2 SVGIG (reference sequence). V lost 3 bases to trimming and J lost 7 bases, with 18 bases between them. This CDR3 has 14 residues. This chain's CDR3 is CAWRRGARVSEAFF. DNA of the CDR3: TGTGCCTGGAGAAGAGGGGCGCGGGTAAGTGAAGCTTTCTTT.

The chain recombines TRBV5-1 with TRBJ2-2; no firm D call. This CDR3 comprises 15 residues. The germline V gene has CDR1 SGHRS and CDR2 YFSETQ. Trimming cost V 2 bases and J 7 bases, with 15 bases left between them. CDR3 sequence (DNA): TGCGCCAGCAGCTTAAATGAAGGTAGACTCGGGGAGCTGTTTTTT. This gives the protein CASSLNEGRLGELFF.

The sample holds a few counts of this clone. The chain recombines TRBV11-3 with TRBJ2-7; TRBD1 agrees at 9 bases. The germline V gene encodes CDR1 SGHNT and CDR2 YENEEA. The CDR3 sequence is 16 residues long. The V segment lost 2 bases and the J segment 4 bases; nucleotides outside the gene matches: 9. CDR3 in DNA: TGTGCCAGCAGCTTAAGCGGGGACAGGGACCGGTACGAGCAGTACGTC. It is translated as CASSLSGDRDRYEQYV.

The J gene is TRBJ2-3, the V gene TRBV29-1, with D tentatively TRBD2 (5 bases). CDR3 length equals 12 residues. V lost 0 bases, J lost 5 bases, and 6 bases lay in between. From germline, CDR1 is SQVTM and CDR2 ANQGSEA. The CDR3 coding sequence is TGCAGCGTTGAAGATCGGGGAGATACGCAGTATTTT. It specifies CSVEDRGDTQYF.

The chain recombines TRBV11-2 with TRBJ2-1; 8 nucleotides match TRBD2. V was pared by 0 bases and J by 13 bases, with 5 bases of the junction left unmatched. The V gene's germline CDR1 is SGHAT and CDR2 FQNNGV. This CDR3 contains 13 residues. Written as DNA, the CDR3 is TGTGCCAGCAGCTTAGATGAGGTAGCGGGACAGTTCTTC. Its translation is CASSLDEVAGQFF.

A remark on this clone: Other DNA sequences from this sample encode an identical CDR3 as well. This rearrangement joins TRBV30 to TRBJ2-2; D not resolved. Germline-derived CDR1 and CDR2 are GTSNPN and SVGIG (reference sequence). The V and J ends lost 0 bases and 7 bases respectively, with 3 bases between them. CDR3 length: 11 amino acids. CDR3 amino acids: CAWSVGGELFF. CDR3 nucleotide sequence: TGTGCCTGGAGTGTGGGCGGGGAGCTGTTTTTT.

The rearrangement links TRBV11-1 to TRBJ2-1, with 8 bases that match TRBD2. This CDR3 has 14 residues. The germline gives CDR1 SGHAT, CDR2 FQDESV (reference sequence). V lost 7 bases to trimming and J lost 3 bases; unmatched junction nucleotides: 5. Here the CDR3 reads CASKRETSYNEQFF. The CDR3 coding sequence is TGTGCCAGCAAGCGGGAGACTAGCTACAATGAGCAGTTCTTC.

The chain links TRBV5-4 to TRBJ2-6, with D unclear. CDR1 and CDR2 (germline): SGHNT, YYREEE (reference sequence). The ends were cut back, 4 bases at V and 3 bases at J, with 11 bases in the middle. The CDR3 length is 15 residues. Written as DNA, the CDR3 is TGTGCCAGCAGCACTATGACGGATGGGGCCAACGTCCTGACTTTC. As protein: CASSTMTDGANVLTF.

V gene TRBV29-1 combines with J gene TRBJ1-1, with no clear D. The V and J ends lost 2 bases and 5 bases respectively, with 15 bases between them. The CDR3 extends over 14 amino acids. CDR1 and CDR2 (germline): SQVTM, ANQGSEA. CDR3 in amino acids: CSVEIFPDVTEAFF. CDR3 in DNA: TGCAGCGTTGAAATCTTCCCCGACGTTACTGAAGCTTTCTTT.

The rearrangement uses TRBV23-1 and TRBJ2-5; D uncertain. TRBV23-1 is an ORF, and what it does is uncertain. The CDR3 is 15 residues long. The V and J ends lost 8 bases and 2 bases respectively, with 18 bases between them. CDR3 sequence reads: CASGLFRPNQETQYF. CDR3 nucleotide sequence: TGCGCCAGCGGCCTTTTCAGACCTAATCAAGAGACCCAGTACTTC.

This clone was detected a few times. V gene TRBV6-5 combines with J gene TRBJ2-2; D call uncertain. The CDR3 sequence is 12 residues long. Germline V gene data show CDR1 as MNHEY and CDR2 as SVGAGI. V was trimmed by 6 bases and J by 2 bases, leaving 4 bases between them. CDR3 in DNA: TGTGCCAGCAGGACTAACACCGGGGAGCTGTTTTTT. Protein: CASRTNTGELFF.

A few counts support this clone. This chain joins TRBV7-6 and TRBJ2-3; 7 nucleotides align to TRBD2. The CDR3 runs to 19 residues. The V gene end was trimmed by 2 bases and the J gene end by 10 bases; junction bases not matched to a gene: 24. Per the germline V gene, CDR1 is SGHVS and CDR2 is FNYEAQ. The CDR3 region has the DNA TGTGCCAGCAGCTTACTCGCAGGAAGCGGGGCCCCCGGCCGCAGATCGCAGTATTTT. Residues: CASSLLAGSGAPGRRSQYF.

A few counts support this clone. The V gene is TRBV15, the J gene TRBJ2-5, with D possibly being TRBD2 (5 bases). Germline assignment: CDR1 LNHNV and CDR2 YYDKDF (reference sequence). The CDR3 runs 13 residues. Trimming stripped 6 bases from V and 1 base from J, with 9 bases between. The CDR3 nucleotides are TGTGCCACCAGGCGGGTGGGCCAAGAGACCCAGTACTTC. It translates to CATRRVGQETQYF.

The sample holds a few counts of this clone. The CDR3 DNA reads TGCAGCGTTGACGTTCGGGCAGCGCGCAACTATGGCTACACCTTC. It translates to CSVDVRAARNYGYTF. This chain uses TRBV29-1 with TRBJ1-2; D remains unclear. This CDR3 comprises 15 residues. Germline V gene lookup returns CDR1 SQVTM and CDR2 ANQGSEA. Between the trimmed V and J ends, which lost 3 bases and 2 bases, there was a span of 16 bases.

A few counts support this clone. The rearrangement uses TRBV6-4 and TRBJ2-5, with D perhaps matching TRBD2 (6 bases). With 6 bases removed from V and 4 bases from J, the gap between germline ends came to 12 bases. CDR1 and CDR2 (germline): MRHNA, SNTAGT. The CDR3 extends over 13 amino acids. The CDR3 bases are TGTGCCAGCAGCGAATCGGAGGGAGAGACCCAGTACTTC. This sequence encodes CASSESEGETQYF.

Here the CDR3 DNA reads TGCAGCGGATCACAGGGATCCTATGGCTACACCTTC. Its translation: CSGSQGSYGYTF. This chain uses TRBV29-1 with TRBJ1-2, with D tentatively TRBD1 (6 bases). CDR1 and CDR2 (germline): SQVTM, ANQGSEA. Trimming removed 7 bases at V and 4 bases at J, with 13 bases between. CDR3 size: 12 residues.